The TCR beta chain under discussion was sequenced for a study of T cell clonality in common variable immunodeficiency. Findings and caveats of the study: T cell subpopulation sequencing would be needed to explain CVID clonality. Reportedly, TCR beta sequences from common variable immunodeficiency showed fewer deletions and N-nucleotide insertions.

CVID meant reduced serum IgG, IgA and/or IgM plus specific antibody deficiency. Using immunoSEQ multiplex PCR, the repertoire was profiled, and TCRdb retains in-frame clones only, with some absent. The sample offers roughly 30,000 clones and no singletons, the top ten holding 3.2%. CDR1 KGHSH and CDR2 LQKENI come from the germline V gene. The CDR3 extends over 14 amino acids. Losses at the gene ends were 4 bases for V and 7 bases for J; bases not matched to a gene: 9. The sample holds many counts of this clone. The antigen is undetermined. Read data end 3 residues before the CDR3 end; the end is taken from the germline J gene.

This receptor was taken from a human donor with common variable immunodeficiency. The sample taken for sequencing was peripheral blood mononuclear cells. This chain uses TRBV18 with TRBJ1-1; 7 positions match TRBD1. The DNA read from the CDR3 is TGTGCCAGCTCACTAGAGGACAGGAGACTTGAA. Its protein product is CASSLEDRRLE. From start to end, the CDR3 is CASSLEDRRLEAFF. Supplemented by reference TRBV18 and TRBJ1-1, the full variable domain reads NAGVMQNPRHLVRRRGQEARLRCSPMKGHSHVYWYRQLPEEGLKFMVYLQKENIIDESGMPKERFSAEFPKEGPSILRIQQVVRGDSAAYFCASSLEDRRLEAFFGQGTRLTVV.